These 23 T cell receptor beta chains were sequenced from one sample in a study of T cells in Graves' hyperthyroidism and ophthalmopathy. Authors of the study amplified TCR beta CDR3 regions from RNA transcripts. An initial round of RT-PCR targeting the TCR CDR3 relied on the HTBI primer set. Each CDR3 protein gets one entry after TCRdb re-called the multiplex PCR reads with MiXCR. The sample consists of about 640,000 distinct CDR3 sequences, around 20% of them appearing once. Sample: blood. The receptor source for this set is a man younger than 40 with Graves' ophthalmopathy.

This clonotype has just a few counts. V gene TRBV30 combines with J gene TRBJ2-2; the match to TRBD1 covers 9 bases. The V and J ends lost 5 bases and 6 bases, in that order; junction bases with no gene match: 7. The CDR3 is made up of 14 amino acids. The germline V gene has CDR1 GTSNPN and CDR2 SVGIG (reference sequence). In DNA form, the CDR3 reads TGTGCCTGGTTGATACAGGGGGCGGCCGGGGAGCTGTTTTTT. The encoded protein is CAWLIQGAAGELFF.

This clonotype was picked up a small number of times. The chain has TRBV20-1 and TRBJ2-7, with TRBD2 matching 8 bases. The trim removed 1 base at V and 2 bases at J, leaving 4 bases unmatched. Germline CDR1 reads DFQATT; CDR2 reads SNEGSKA (reference sequence). The CDR3 is 14 residues long. The CDR3 loop is CSARATGRAYEQYF. CDR3 DNA: TGCAGTGCTAGAGCGACCGGGAGGGCCTACGAGCAGTACTTC.

This clonotype was recorded many times. The chain carries TRBV5-1 and TRBJ2-7, with D perhaps given as TRBD1 or TRBD2 (7 bases each). Trimming took 0 bases from V and 3 from J, leaving 13 bases between them. The CDR3 runs to 15 residues. Germline V gene lookup returns CDR1 SGHRS and CDR2 YFSETQ. The DNA for the CDR3 is TGCGCCAGCAGCTTGGTGCAGGGGGGGAGCTACGAGCAGTACTTC. It yields the protein CASSLVQGGSYEQYF. Full variable domain (rest looked up from reference TRBV5-1 and TRBJ2-7): KAGVTQTPRYLIKTRGQQVTLSCSPISGHRSVSWYQQTPGQGLQFLFEYFSETQRNKGNFPGRFSGRQFSNSRSEMNVSTLELGDSALYLCASSLVQGGSYEQYFGPGTRLTVT.

The rearrangement joins TRBV20-1 to TRBJ2-1; 9 bases align to TRBD2. Germline lookup yields CDR1 DFQATT and CDR2 SNEGSKA (reference sequence). The CDR3 length is 14 residues. The V and J ends lost 6 bases and 6 bases, in that order; junction bases with no gene match: 9. The CDR3 sequence: CSALAGRGINEQFF. The CDR3 region has the DNA TGCAGTGCCCTAGCGGGGAGGGGTATCAATGAGCAGTTCTTC.

This clonotype was seen once. This may be a read error: a much more frequent sequence differs by one nucleotide. The chain combines TRBV12-3 or TRBV12-4 with TRBJ2-3, with D perhaps assigned TRBD1 or TRBD2 (5 bases each). Trimming took 6 bases from V and 4 from J, leaving 17 bases between them. The CDR3 spans 15 residues. The CDR3 nucleotides read TGTGCCAGCAGAGGGGCTAGTGGGAGCCCAGATACGCAGTATTTT. Residues: CASRGASGSPDTQYF.

The rearrangement uses TRBV19 and TRBJ2-3, with 7 nucleotides matching TRBD1. Unmatched junction bases numbered 8, after V lost 3 bases and J lost 5 bases. This CDR3 is 15 amino acids long. Germline assignment: CDR1 LNHDA and CDR2 SQIVND (reference sequence). The CDR3 coding sequence is TGTGCCAGTAGTATCCAAAAGGGGGCCGGAGATACGCAGTATTTT. Translation gives CASSIQKGAGDTQYF.

This clonotype was seen ten or more times. This sequence joins TRBV2 and TRBJ1-1; D might be TRBD1 (6 bases). The CDR3 has 16 residues. Germline V CDR1 and CDR2: SNHLY, FYNNEI. With 3 bases removed from V and 5 bases from J, the gap between germline ends came to 19 bases. This CDR3 is CASSEFDRPIETEAFF. The CDR3 DNA follows: TGTGCCAGCAGTGAGTTTGACAGGCCAATCGAGACTGAAGCTTTCTTT.

This clonotype was seen repeatedly, ten times or more. The chain combines TRBV11-2 with TRBJ2-7; 7 bases map to TRBD1. CDR3 length equals 13 residues. V trimming: 2 bases; J trimming: 5 bases; junction bases outside the gene matches: 3. From germline, CDR1 is SGHAT and CDR2 FQNNGV. In DNA form, the CDR3 reads TGTGCCAGCAGCTTAACACAGGGGCACGAGCAGTACTTC. Protein sequence: CASSLTQGHEQYF.

The chain carries TRBV18 and TRBJ1-4, with 9 nucleotides matching TRBD1. The germline V gene has CDR1 KGHSH and CDR2 LQKENI. The V gene end was trimmed by 3 bases and the J gene end by 4 bases; junction bases not matched to a gene: 3. This CDR3 has 15 residues. CDR3 bases: TGTGCCAGCTCACCGCGGGACAGGGTTAATGAAAAACTGTTTTTT. It is translated as CASSPRDRVNEKLFF.

This chain links TRBV28 with TRBJ2-7; 9 bases line up with TRBD2. The CDR3 consists of 18 residues. Germline CDR1 MDHEN, CDR2 SYDVKM. V shed 8 bases and J 1 base; nucleotides not matched to a gene: 18. The CDR3 bases are TGTGCCAGCCGGGGATTAGAGATAGCGGGAGAAGATTCCTACGAGCAGTACTTC. It specifies CASRGLEIAGEDSYEQYF. The full variable domain, with the rest looked up from reference TRBV28 and TRBJ2-7, is DVKVTQSSRYLVKRTGEKVFLECVQDMDHENMFWYRQDPGLGLRLIYFSYDVKMKEKGDIPEGYSVSREKKERFSLILESASTNQTSMYLCASRGLEIAGEDSYEQYFGPGTRLTVT.

This clonotype turned up a few times. A much larger clone is a single base away; this may be a read error. The genes are TRBV2 and TRBJ1-5; no firm D call. The CDR3 is 16 amino acids. The germline V gene encodes CDR1 SNHLY and CDR2 FYNNEI. This chain's CDR3 is CAGSEIDYYSNQPQHF. The CDR3 coding sequence is TGTGCCGGCAGTGAGATCGATTATTATAGCAATCAGCCCCAGCATTTT.

The V and J genes are TRBV20-1 and TRBJ1-1, with D possibly matching TRBD1 (6 bases). Germline loops: CDR1 DFQATT, CDR2 SNEGSKA (reference sequence). CDR3 length: 12 amino acids. DNA for the CDR3: TGCAGCTGGTCGACAGGAAGGTTGGTCGCTTTCTTT. The encoded protein is CSWSTGRLVAFF.

The J gene is TRBJ2-1, the V gene TRBV10-3; 12 positions agree with TRBD1. The CDR3 runs 16 residues. Germline CDR1 is ENHRY and CDR2 is SYGVKD. V was pared by 5 bases and J by 4 bases, with 6 bases of the junction left unmatched. CDR3 bases: TGTGCCATCAGTCCCGGGACAGGGGGCGATTACAATGAGCAGTTCTTC. This codes for CAISPGTGGDYNEQFF.

The DNA for the CDR3 is TGCAGCGTTCCTACCCTCACTAGCGGGGGGCGAGGTGAGCAGTTCTTC. It codes for CSVPTLTSGGRGEQFF. The chain employs TRBV29-1 and TRBJ2-1, with 12 positions matching TRBD2. Losses at the gene ends were 5 bases for V and 9 bases for J; bases not matched to a gene: 14. The CDR3 has 16 amino acids. In germline, CDR1 is SQVTM, CDR2 ANQGSEA.

This sequence joins TRBV27 and TRBJ2-1, with 8 bases identical to TRBD2. The CDR3 contains 16 residues. The V and J ends lost 0 bases and 4 bases, in that order; junction bases with no gene match: 5. Germline lookup yields CDR1 MNHEY and CDR2 SMNVEV (reference sequence). CDR3 coding DNA: TGTGCCAGCAGTTTATCGAGCGGGAGCAAGTACAATGAGCAGTTCTTC. Amino acid sequence: CASSLSSGSKYNEQFF.

This clonotype was recorded a few times. J is TRBJ1-5 and V is TRBV19; D remains unclear. V lost 4 bases, J lost 10 bases, and 14 bases lay in between. Germline V gene sequence: CDR1 LNHDA, CDR2 SQIVND (reference sequence). This CDR3 has 13 amino acids. The DNA for the CDR3 is TGTGCCAGTAGTAGTTCGGCCGCTACACCCCAGCATTTT. Translated, it gives CASSSSAATPQHF. The variable domain in full, completed from reference TRBV19 and TRBJ1-5, reads DGGITQSPKYLFRKEGQNVTLSCEQNLNHDAMYWYRQDPGQGLRLIYYSQIVNDFQKGDIAEGYSVSREKKESFPLTVTSAQKNPTAFYLCASSSSAATPQHFGDGTRLSIL.

Points on this clonotype: Possible read error: a much larger clone is one base away. J is TRBJ1-1 and V is TRBV6-5; D might be TRBD1 (5 bases). This CDR3 comprises 14 residues. Per germline, CDR1 MNHEY and CDR2 SVGAGI. The CDR3 bases are TGTGCCAGCAGTTACTCGACAGAGAGCACTGAAGCTTCCTTT. Encoded protein: CASSYSTESTEASF.

The CDR3 bases are TGTGCCAGCAGCTTAGATACCAACAGGCTCTCTGGAAACACCATATATTTT. Translating gives CASSLDTNRLSGNTIYF. V gene TRBV11-2 combines with J gene TRBJ1-3; maybe TRBD1 (5 bases). Germline values: CDR1 SGHAT, CDR2 FQNNGV. Trimming shortened V by 0 bases and J by 0 bases, and 12 bases separated the two germline ends. The CDR3 runs 17 residues.

This clonotype was found a few times. The chain has TRBV25-1 and TRBJ1-2, with 8 bases aligning to TRBD1. The V gene's germline CDR1 is MGHDK and CDR2 SYGVNS. V dropped 3 bases and J dropped 2; count of bases not matched to a gene: 5. CDR3 length: 15 amino acids. CDR3 in DNA: TGTGCCAGCAGTGACCTAGGACAGGGAAACTATGGCTACACCTTC. Translating it yields CASSDLGQGNYGYTF.

The chain has TRBV28 and TRBJ2-2; TRBD1 might be the D (5 bases). Trimming took 3 bases from V and 6 from J, leaving 17 bases between them. The CDR3 consists of 16 residues. From germline, CDR1 is MDHEN and CDR2 SYDVKM. The CDR3 DNA sequence: TGTGCCAGCAGTTTCCGTGGGCAGGGAAAATCCGGGGAGCTGTTTTTT. Translated, it gives CASSFRGQGKSGELFF.

As concerns this clonotype: This may come from a read error, since a much larger clone is one base off. The rearrangement links TRBV20-1 to TRBJ2-7, with TRBD2 identical over 9 bases. The length of the CDR3 is 15 residues. V shed 0 bases, J shed 0 bases, and the junction held 3 bases outside the gene matches. Germline V gene lookup returns CDR1 DFQATT and CDR2 SNEGSKA (reference sequence). CDR3 bases: TGCAGTGCTAGAGATGGTAGCGGGAGCTCCTACGAGCAGTACTTC. Its translation: CSARDGSGSSYEQYF.

In its sample, this clonotype was seen a few times. This chain links TRBV6-1 with TRBJ2-1, with D maybe TRBD2 (5 bases). The V end was cut by 4 bases, the J end by 0 bases, with 10 bases between. Germline CDR1 and CDR2: MNHNS and SASEGT. This CDR3 comprises 15 residues. The CDR3 DNA sequence: TGTGCCAGCAGTGGAGCGGATGACTCCTACAATGAGCAGTTCTTC. The encoded protein is CASSGADDSYNEQFF.

This clonotype was seen only a few times. The chain links TRBV19 to TRBJ1-5; 7 positions match TRBD1. Trimming removed 4 bases from V and 7 bases from J; junction bases left unmatched: 7. This CDR3 has 14 residues. CDR1 is LNHDA, CDR2 SQIVND, per germline (reference sequence). The CDR3 DNA follows: TGTGCCAGTAGTAGGCAGGGGGTCGGACAGCCCCAGCATTTT. Its protein is CASSRQGVGQPQHF.